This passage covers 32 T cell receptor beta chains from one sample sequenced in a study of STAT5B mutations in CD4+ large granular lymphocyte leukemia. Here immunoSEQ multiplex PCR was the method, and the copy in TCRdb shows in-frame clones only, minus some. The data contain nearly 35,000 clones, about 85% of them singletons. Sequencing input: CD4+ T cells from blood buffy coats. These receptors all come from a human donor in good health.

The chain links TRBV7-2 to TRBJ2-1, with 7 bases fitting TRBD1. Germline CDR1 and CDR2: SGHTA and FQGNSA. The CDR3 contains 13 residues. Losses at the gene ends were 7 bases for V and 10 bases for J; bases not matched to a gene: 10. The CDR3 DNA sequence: TGTGCCAGCACCCAGGGGGTCCCCGGGGAGCAGTTCTTC. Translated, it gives CASTQGVPGEQFF.

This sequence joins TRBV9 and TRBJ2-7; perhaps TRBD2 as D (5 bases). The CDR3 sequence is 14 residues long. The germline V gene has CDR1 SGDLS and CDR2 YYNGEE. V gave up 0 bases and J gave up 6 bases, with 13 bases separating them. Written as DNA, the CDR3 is TGTGCCAGCAGCGTAGGAGGTAGCGAAGGCGAGCAGTACTTC. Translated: CASSVGGSEGEQYF.

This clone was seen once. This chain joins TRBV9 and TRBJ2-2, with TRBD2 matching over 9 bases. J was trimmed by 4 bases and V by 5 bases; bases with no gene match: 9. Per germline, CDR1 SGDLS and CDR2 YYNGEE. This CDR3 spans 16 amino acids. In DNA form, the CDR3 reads TGTGCCAGCAGTGCCTCTAGCGGGATTAGCACCGGGGAGCTGTTTTTT. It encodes CASSASSGISTGELFF. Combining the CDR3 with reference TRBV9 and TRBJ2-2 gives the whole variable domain DSGVTQTPKHLITATGQRVTLRCSPRSGDLSVYWYQQSLDQGLQFLIQYYNGEERAKGNILERFSAQQFPDLHSELNLSSLELGDSALYFCASSASSGISTGELFFGEGSRLTVL.

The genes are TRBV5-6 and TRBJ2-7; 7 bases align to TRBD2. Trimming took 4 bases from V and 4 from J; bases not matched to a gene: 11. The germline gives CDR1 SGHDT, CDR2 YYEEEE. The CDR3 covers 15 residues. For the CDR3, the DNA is TGTGCCAGCAGCGGGGGGGTGGGAGGAGGGTACGAGCAGTACTTC. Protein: CASSGGVGGGYEQYF. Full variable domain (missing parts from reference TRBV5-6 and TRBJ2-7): DAGVTQSPTHLIKTRGQQVTLRCSPKSGHDTVSWYQQALGQGPQFIFQYYEEEERQRGNFPDRFSGHQFPNYSSELNVNALLLGDSALYLCASSGGVGGGYEQYFGPGTRLTVT.

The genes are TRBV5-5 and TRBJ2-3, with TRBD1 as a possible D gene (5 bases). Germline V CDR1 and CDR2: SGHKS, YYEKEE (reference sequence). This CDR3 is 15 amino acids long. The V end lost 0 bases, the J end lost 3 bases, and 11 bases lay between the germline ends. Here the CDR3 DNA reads TGTGCCAGCAGCTTGGCTCAGGGTGTGACAGATACGCAGTATTTT. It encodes CASSLAQGVTDTQYF.

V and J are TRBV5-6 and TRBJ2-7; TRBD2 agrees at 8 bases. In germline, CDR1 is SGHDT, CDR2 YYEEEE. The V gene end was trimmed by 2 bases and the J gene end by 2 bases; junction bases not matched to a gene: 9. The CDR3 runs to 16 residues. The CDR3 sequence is CASSFRPSGSPYEQYF. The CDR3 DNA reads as TGTGCCAGCAGCTTTCGGCCCAGCGGGAGTCCCTACGAGCAGTACTTC. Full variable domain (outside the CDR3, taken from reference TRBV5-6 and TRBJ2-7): DAGVTQSPTHLIKTRGQQVTLRCSPKSGHDTVSWYQQALGQGPQFIFQYYEEEERQRGNFPDRFSGHQFPNYSSELNVNALLLGDSALYLCASSFRPSGSPYEQYFGPGTRLTVT.

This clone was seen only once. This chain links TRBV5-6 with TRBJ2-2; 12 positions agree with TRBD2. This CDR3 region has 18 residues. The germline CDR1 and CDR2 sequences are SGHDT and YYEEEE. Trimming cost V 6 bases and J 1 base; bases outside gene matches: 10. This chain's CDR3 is CASITWPGLAGNTGELFF. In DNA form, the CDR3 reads TGTGCCAGCATCACTTGGCCGGGACTAGCGGGGAACACCGGGGAGCTGTTTTTT.

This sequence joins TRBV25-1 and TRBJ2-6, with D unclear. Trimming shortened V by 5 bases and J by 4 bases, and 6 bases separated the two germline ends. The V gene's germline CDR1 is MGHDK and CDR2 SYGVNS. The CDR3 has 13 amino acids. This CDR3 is CASSPTGANVLTF. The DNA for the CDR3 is TGTGCCAGCAGTCCGACAGGGGCCAACGTCCTGACTTTC.

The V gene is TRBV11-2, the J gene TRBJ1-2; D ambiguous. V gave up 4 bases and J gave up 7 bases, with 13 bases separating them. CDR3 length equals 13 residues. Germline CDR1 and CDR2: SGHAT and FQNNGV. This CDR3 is CASSSPEVSGYTF. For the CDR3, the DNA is TGTGCCAGCAGCTCGCCCGAGGTCAGTGGCTACACCTTC.

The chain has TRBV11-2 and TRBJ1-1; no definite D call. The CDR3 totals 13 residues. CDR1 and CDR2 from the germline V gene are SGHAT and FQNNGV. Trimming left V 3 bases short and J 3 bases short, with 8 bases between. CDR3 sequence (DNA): TGTGCCAGCAGCTTCGGTGCGGACACTGAAGCTTTCTTT. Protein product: CASSFGADTEAFF.

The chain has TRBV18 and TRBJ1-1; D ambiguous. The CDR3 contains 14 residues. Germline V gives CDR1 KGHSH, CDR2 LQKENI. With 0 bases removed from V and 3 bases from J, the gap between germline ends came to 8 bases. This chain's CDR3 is CASSPPVGDTEAFF. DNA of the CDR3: TGTGCCAGCTCACCACCAGTTGGGGACACTGAAGCTTTCTTT.

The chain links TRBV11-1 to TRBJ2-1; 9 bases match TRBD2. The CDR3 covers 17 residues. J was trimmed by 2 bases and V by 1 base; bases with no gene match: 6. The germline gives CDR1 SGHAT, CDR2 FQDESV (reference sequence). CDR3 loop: CASSLGMGLATYNEQFF. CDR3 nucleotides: TGTGCCAGCAGCTTAGGTATGGGACTAGCTACCTACAATGAGCAGTTCTTC.

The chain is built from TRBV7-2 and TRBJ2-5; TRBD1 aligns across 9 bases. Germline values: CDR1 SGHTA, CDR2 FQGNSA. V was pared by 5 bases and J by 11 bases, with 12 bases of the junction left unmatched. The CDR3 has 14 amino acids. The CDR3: CASSLWDREELQYF. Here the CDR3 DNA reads TGTGCCAGCAGCCTTTGGGACAGGGAGGAGTTGCAGTACTTC.

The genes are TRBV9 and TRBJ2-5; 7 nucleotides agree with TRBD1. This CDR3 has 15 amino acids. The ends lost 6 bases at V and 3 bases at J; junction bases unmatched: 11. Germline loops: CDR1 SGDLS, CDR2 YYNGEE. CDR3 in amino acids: CASTFRGTPKETQYF. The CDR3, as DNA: TGTGCCAGCACCTTCAGGGGGACACCAAAAGAGACCCAGTACTTC.

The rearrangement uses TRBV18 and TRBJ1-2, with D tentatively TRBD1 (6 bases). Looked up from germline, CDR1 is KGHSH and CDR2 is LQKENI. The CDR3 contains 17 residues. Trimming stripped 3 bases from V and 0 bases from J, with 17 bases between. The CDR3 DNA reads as TGTGCCAGCTCACCCCCCGGGACACGAAGAACTAACTATGGCTACACCTTC. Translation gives CASSPPGTRRTNYGYTF.

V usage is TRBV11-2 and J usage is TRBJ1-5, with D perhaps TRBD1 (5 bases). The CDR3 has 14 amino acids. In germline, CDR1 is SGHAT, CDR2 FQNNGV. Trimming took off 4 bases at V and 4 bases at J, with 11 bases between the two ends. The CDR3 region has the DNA TGTGCCAGCAGCTCTGGGGCCTCTAATCAGCCCCAGCATTTT. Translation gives CASSSGASNQPQHF.

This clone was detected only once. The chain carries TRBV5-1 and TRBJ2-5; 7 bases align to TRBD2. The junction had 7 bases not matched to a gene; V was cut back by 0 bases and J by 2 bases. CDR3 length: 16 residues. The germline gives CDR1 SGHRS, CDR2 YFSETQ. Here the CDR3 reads CASSLASSGVQETQYF. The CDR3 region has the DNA TGCGCCAGCAGCTTGGCGTCTAGCGGTGTACAAGAGACCCAGTACTTC.

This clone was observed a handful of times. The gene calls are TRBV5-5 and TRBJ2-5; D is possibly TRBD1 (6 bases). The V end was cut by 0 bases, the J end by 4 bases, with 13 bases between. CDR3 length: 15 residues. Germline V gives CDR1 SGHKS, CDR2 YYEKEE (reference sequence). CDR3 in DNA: TGTGCCAGCAGCTTGGCTGCAGGGGTCGGAGAGACCCAGTACTTC. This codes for CASSLAAGVGETQYF.

This chain's CDR3 is CASSRQQGSDTEAFF. The CDR3 coding sequence is TGTGCCAGCAGTCGGCAACAGGGTTCGGACACTGAAGCTTTCTTT. The chain links TRBV6-6 to TRBJ1-1; D is perhaps TRBD1 (6 bases). V shed 5 bases and J shed 3 bases, with 16 bases lying between them. The CDR3 covers 15 residues. Germline CDR1 reads MNHNY; CDR2 reads SVGAGI (reference sequence).

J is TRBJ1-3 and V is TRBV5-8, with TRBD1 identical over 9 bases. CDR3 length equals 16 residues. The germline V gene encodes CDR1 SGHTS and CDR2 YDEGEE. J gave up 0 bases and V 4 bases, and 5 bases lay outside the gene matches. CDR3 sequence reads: CASSIGTGSSGNTIYF. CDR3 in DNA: TGTGCCAGCAGCATCGGGACAGGGTCCTCTGGAAACACCATATATTTT.

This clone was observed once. CDR3: CASSLDGVAYEQYF. CDR3 bases: TGTGCCAGCAGCTTAGATGGAGTGGCCTACGAGCAGTACTTC. The V gene is TRBV11-1, the J gene TRBJ2-7, with no clear D. Trimming took off 1 base at V and 2 bases at J, with 9 bases between the two ends. Per germline, CDR1 SGHAT and CDR2 FQDESV (reference sequence). This CDR3 has 14 residues. The whole variable domain, remainder taken from reference TRBV11-1 and TRBJ2-7, is EAEVAQSPRYKITEKSQAVAFWCDPISGHATLYWYRQILGQGPELLVQFQDESVVDDSQLPKDRFSAERLKGVDSTLKIQPAELGDSAMYLCASSLDGVAYEQYFGPGTRLTVT.

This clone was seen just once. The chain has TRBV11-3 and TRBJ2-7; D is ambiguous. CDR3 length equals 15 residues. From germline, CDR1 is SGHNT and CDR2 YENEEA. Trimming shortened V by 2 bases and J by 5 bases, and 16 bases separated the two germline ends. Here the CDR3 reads CASSLSGSVVDEQYF. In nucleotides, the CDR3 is TGTGCCAGCAGCTTATCGGGCAGCGTTGTTGACGAGCAGTACTTC.

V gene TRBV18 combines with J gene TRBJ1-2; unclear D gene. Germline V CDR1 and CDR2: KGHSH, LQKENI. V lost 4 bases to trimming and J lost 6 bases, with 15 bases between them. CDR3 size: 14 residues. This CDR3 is CASSLLDDFHGYTF. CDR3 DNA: TGTGCCAGCTCACTATTGGATGACTTTCATGGCTACACCTTC.

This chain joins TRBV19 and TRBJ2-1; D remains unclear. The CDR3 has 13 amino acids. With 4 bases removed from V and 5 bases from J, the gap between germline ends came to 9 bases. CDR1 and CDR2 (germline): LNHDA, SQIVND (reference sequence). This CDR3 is CASSKEHNNEQFF. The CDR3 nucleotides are TGTGCCAGTAGTAAGGAACACAACAATGAGCAGTTCTTC.

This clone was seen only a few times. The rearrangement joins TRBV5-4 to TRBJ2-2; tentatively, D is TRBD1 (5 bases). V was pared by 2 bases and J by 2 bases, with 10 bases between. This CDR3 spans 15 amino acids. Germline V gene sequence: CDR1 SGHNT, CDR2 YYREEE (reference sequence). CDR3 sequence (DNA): TGTGCCAGCAGCTTAGGGGCTCCTAACACCGGGGAGCTGTTTTTT. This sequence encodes CASSLGAPNTGELFF.

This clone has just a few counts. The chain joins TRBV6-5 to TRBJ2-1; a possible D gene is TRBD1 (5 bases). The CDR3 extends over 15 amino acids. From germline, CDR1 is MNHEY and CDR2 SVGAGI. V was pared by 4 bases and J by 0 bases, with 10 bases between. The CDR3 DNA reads TGTGCCAGCAGTTCGACAGTCAGCTCCTACAATGAGCAGTTCTTC. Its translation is CASSSTVSSYNEQFF.

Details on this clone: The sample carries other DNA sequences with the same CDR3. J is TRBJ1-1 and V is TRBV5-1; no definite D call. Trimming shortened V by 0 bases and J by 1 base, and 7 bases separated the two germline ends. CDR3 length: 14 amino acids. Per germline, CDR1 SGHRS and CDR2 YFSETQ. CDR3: CASSLAPGNTEAFF. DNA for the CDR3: TGCGCCAGCAGCTTGGCCCCAGGGAACACTGAAGCTTTCTTT.

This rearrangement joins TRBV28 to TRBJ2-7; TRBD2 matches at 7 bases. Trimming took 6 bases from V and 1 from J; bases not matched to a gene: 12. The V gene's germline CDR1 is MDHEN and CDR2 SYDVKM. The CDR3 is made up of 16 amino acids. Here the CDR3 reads CASSSRAGRGSYEQYF. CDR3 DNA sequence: TGTGCCAGCAGCAGTCGAGCGGGAAGAGGTTCCTACGAGCAGTACTTC.

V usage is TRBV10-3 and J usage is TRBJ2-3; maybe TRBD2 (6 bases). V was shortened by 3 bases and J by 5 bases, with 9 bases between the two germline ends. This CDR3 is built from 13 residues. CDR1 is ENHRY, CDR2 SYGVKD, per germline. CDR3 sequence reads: CAISDGGGDTQYF. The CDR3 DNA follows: TGTGCCATCAGTGATGGGGGAGGAGATACGCAGTATTTT.

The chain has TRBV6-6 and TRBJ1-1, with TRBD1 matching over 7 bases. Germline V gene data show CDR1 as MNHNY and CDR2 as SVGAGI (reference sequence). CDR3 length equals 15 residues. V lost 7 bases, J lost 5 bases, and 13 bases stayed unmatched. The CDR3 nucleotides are TGTGCCAGCACCCTCGGGGAGGGGGCGAGAACTGAAGCTTTCTTT. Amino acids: CASTLGEGARTEAFF.

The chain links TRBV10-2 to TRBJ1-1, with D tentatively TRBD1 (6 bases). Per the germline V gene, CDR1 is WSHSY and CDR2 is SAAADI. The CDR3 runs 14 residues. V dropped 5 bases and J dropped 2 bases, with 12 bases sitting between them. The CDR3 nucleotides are TGCGCCAGCAGTTCTTTGGGGGCAAACACTGAAGCTTTCTTT. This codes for CASSSLGANTEAFF.

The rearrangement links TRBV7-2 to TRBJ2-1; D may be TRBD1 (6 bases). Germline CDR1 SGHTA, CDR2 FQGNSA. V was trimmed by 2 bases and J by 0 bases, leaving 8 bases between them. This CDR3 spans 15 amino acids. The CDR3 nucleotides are TGTGCCAGCAGCTTACAGGGGAGCTCCTACAATGAGCAGTTCTTC. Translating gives CASSLQGSSYNEQFF.